One sample yielded the 16 T cell receptor beta chains listed below, sequenced in a study of identical twins. TCRdb called the 5' RACE reads again in MiXCR, with one record for every CDR3 protein. The sample holds around 340,000 distinct CDR3 sequences, 10% to 15% seen once. This sample also appeared in a second study, on yellow fever vaccine responses in identical twins.

The specimen was CD8+ T cells sorted from blood. The receptor set was obtained from a woman between 18 and 29 years old in good health.

For the CDR3, the DNA is TGTGCCAGCAGTTACTCTGAAGAGCAGTTCTTC. Protein: CASSYSEEQFF. The chain uses TRBV6-5 and TRBJ2-1, with D hard to call. Trimming stripped 0 bases from V and 10 bases from J, with 4 bases between. Germline V gene data show CDR1 as MNHEY and CDR2 as SVGAGI. The CDR3 is made up of 11 amino acids.

This chain uses TRBV6-2 or TRBV6-3 with TRBJ2-7, with 7 bases aligning to TRBD1. From germline, CDR1 is MNHEY and CDR2 SVGEGT. J gave up 3 bases and V 4 bases, and 3 bases lay outside the gene matches. This CDR3 has 13 residues. As DNA, the CDR3 is TGTGCCAGCAGTTCCACAGGGGTCTACGAGCAGTACGTC. This sequence encodes CASSSTGVYEQYV.

This clonotype was detected a few times. The chain carries TRBV5-1 and TRBJ2-1; perhaps TRBD2 as D (6 bases). Trimming removed 0 bases from V and 10 bases from J, with 11 bases in between. Germline-derived CDR1 and CDR2 are SGHRS and YFSETQ. The CDR3 totals 13 residues. The CDR3 region is CASSLAREREQFF. The CDR3 DNA reads TGCGCCAGCAGCTTGGCACGGGAGCGCGAGCAGTTCTTC.

This clonotype showed up many times. The chain combines TRBV10-2 with TRBJ2-1, with D perhaps assigned TRBD1 or TRBD2 (6 bases each). The CDR3 consists of 13 residues. Trimming removed 7 bases at V and 9 bases at J, with 16 bases between. CDR1 and CDR2 from the germline V gene are WSHSY and SAAADI. This CDR3 reads CASTPRGAGEQFF. The CDR3 nucleotides read TGCGCCAGCACCCCTAGGGGGGCTGGTGAGCAGTTCTTC.

This sequence joins TRBV29-1 and TRBJ2-1; D is ambiguous. This CDR3 is 14 amino acids long. Between the trimmed V and J ends, which lost 0 bases and 4 bases, there was a span of 10 bases. CDR1 and CDR2 (germline): SQVTM, ANQGSEA. The CDR3 sequence: CSVEDPDGYNEQFF. The CDR3 DNA reads TGCAGCGTTGAAGACCCGGACGGGTACAATGAGCAGTTCTTC.

The chain has TRBV2 and TRBJ2-1; 8 bases line up with TRBD2. Germline V gene sequence: CDR1 SNHLY, CDR2 FYNNEI. The trim removed 4 bases at V and 14 bases at J, leaving 10 bases unmatched. The CDR3 is 13 amino acids. In DNA form, the CDR3 reads TGTGCCAGCAGTGCCGGGGGGGCCTTAATGAAGTTCTTC. Its translation is CASSAGGALMKFF.

A few counts support this clonotype. The rearrangement links TRBV29-1 to TRBJ1-1, with 7 bases matching TRBD1. CDR1 and CDR2 from the germline V gene are SQVTM and ANQGSEA. This CDR3 is built from 17 residues. V lost 0 bases to trimming and J lost 0 bases; unmatched junction nucleotides: 10. The CDR3 DNA follows: TGCAGCGTTGAAGAAAGGGGAAGGGGGCCAGTGAACACTGAAGCTTTCTTT. Its translation: CSVEERGRGPVNTEAFF.

In DNA, the CDR3 is TGTGCCACCGGGACTATAGAGACCCAGTACTTC. This translates into CATGTIETQYF. The rearrangement links TRBV28 to TRBJ2-5; 7 bases are a match to TRBD2. Germline loops: CDR1 MDHEN, CDR2 SYDVKM. Germline trimming cut 10 bases from V and 4 bases from J; bases unmatched to any gene: 3. The CDR3 spans 11 residues.

This clonotype was counted at least ten times. V usage is TRBV6-4 and J usage is TRBJ1-2, with D perhaps matching TRBD1 (6 bases). V lost 6 bases, J lost 6 bases, and 8 bases lay in between. Germline V gene sequence: CDR1 MRHNA, CDR2 SNTAGT. The CDR3 runs 11 residues. CDR3 loop: CASSNRDGYTF. For the CDR3, the DNA is TGTGCCAGCAGCAACAGGGATGGCTACACCTTC.

This clonotype appeared many times. The chain joins TRBV6-2 or TRBV6-3 to TRBJ2-3; TRBD1 matches at 8 bases. The germline CDR1 and CDR2 sequences are MNHEY and SVGEGT. The J segment lost 2 bases and the V segment lost 10 bases, leaving 5 bases of the junction unmatched. The CDR3 totals 13 residues. The CDR3, as DNA: TGTGCCACCAGCAGGGGGCTCACAGATACGCAGTATTTT. Its protein product is CATSRGLTDTQYF.

The chain joins TRBV3-1 to TRBJ2-7; 12 bases map to TRBD2. This CDR3 has 16 residues. Trimming took 4 bases from V and 2 from J; bases not matched to a gene: 6. Germline CDR1 reads LGHDT; CDR2 reads YNNKEL (reference sequence). CDR3 DNA: TGTGCCAGCAGCCCCCGGGGACTAGCGGGCCCCTACGAGCAGTACTTC. Amino acids: CASSPRGLAGPYEQYF.

This clonotype turned up a few times. The gene calls are TRBV5-1 and TRBJ1-2, with D unclear. This CDR3 spans 14 amino acids. Germline CDR1 and CDR2: SGHRS and YFSETQ. The V and J ends lost 0 bases and 7 bases respectively, with 13 bases between them. The chain's CDR3 is CASSLGPRVGGYTF. CDR3 nucleotides: TGCGCCAGCAGCTTGGGACCGAGAGTGGGTGGCTACACCTTC.

This clonotype was seen only a few times. The gene calls are TRBV6-5 and TRBJ2-1; 9 bases align to TRBD2. The trim removed 6 bases at V and 0 bases at J, leaving 6 bases unmatched. Germline values: CDR1 MNHEY, CDR2 SVGAGI. This CDR3 contains 16 residues. CDR3 loop: CASRLAGARSYNEQFF. CDR3 DNA: TGTGCCAGCAGATTAGCGGGAGCCCGCTCCTACAATGAGCAGTTCTTC.

The table lists this clonotype with a few counts. This rearrangement joins TRBV5-8 to TRBJ2-3; D is possibly TRBD2 (5 bases). V gave up 6 bases and J gave up 2 bases, with 13 bases separating them. This CDR3 spans 14 amino acids. Germline-derived CDR1 and CDR2 are SGHTS and YDEGEE. The CDR3 here is CASTFTGVTDTQYF. The CDR3 bases are TGTGCCAGCACCTTTACCGGGGTCACAGATACGCAGTATTTT.

The CDR3 coding sequence is TGCAGCGTCTCCCAGGGGCTAGCGACAAAGTACGAGCAGTACTTC. Protein product: CSVSQGLATKYEQYF. This sequence joins TRBV29-1 and TRBJ2-7, with D possibly being TRBD1 or TRBD2 (6 bases each). Trimming shortened V by 6 bases and J by 4 bases, and 22 bases separated the two germline ends. This CDR3 is built from 15 residues. CDR1 and CDR2 from the germline V gene are SQVTM and ANQGSEA.

The chain combines TRBV12-3 or TRBV12-4 with TRBJ2-1; D gene ambiguous. This CDR3 is 13 amino acids long. V dropped 6 bases and J dropped 6 bases, with 12 bases sitting between them. CDR3 bases: TGTGCCAGCAGCCCTATGGAGTTCAATGAGCAGTTCTTC. It is translated as CASSPMEFNEQFF.